This TCR beta chain was captured by sequencing in a study of identical twins. General observations from the study: Insertions ran lower in abundant cord blood beta clonotypes, though not in memory repertoires.

Note on this clonotype: Its specificity is not known.

This CDR3 is built from 16 residues. Template switching supplied a universal primer site; unique molecular identifiers were carried on the cDNA. Each CDR3 protein gets one entry after TCRdb re-called the 5' RACE reads with MiXCR. The sample records 750,000 to 950,000 distinct CDR3 sequences, roughly an eighth being singletons. The data also belong to a second study, concerning yellow fever vaccine responses in identical twins.

The chain has TRBV21-1 and TRBJ1-2. TRBV21-1 is assigned pseudogene status. This receptor was identified in a woman aged 18-29 years in good health. The sequencing sample was made of PBMCs. The CDR3 reads CASSKVVPGPGYGYTF. In DNA form, the CDR3 reads TGTGCCAGCAGCAAAGTGGTACCAGGGCCGGGCTATGGCTACACCTTC.